The entry that follows covers one TCR beta chain sequence. The antigen is unknown. The data belong to a study of OX40 agonist ivuxolimab in advanced cancers. Whole-study results and caveats: On average, CD8+ T cells showed a greater number of expanded clones than CD4+. At 0.1 to 3.0 mg/kg and by week 6, CD4+ and CD8+ T cells in the blood had expanded clonally.

The assay was immunoSEQ multiplex PCR, and TCRdb's table has in-frame clones only and misses some. Among around 68,000 clones, less than 95% were seen once, and the ten largest hold 0.8% to 1.2%. Germline CDR1 and CDR2: MNHEY and SVGAGI. Trimming cost V 0 bases and J 6 bases, with 12 bases left between them. There are 14 residues in the CDR3. The sequencing here drew on CD4+ or CD8+ T cells sorted from blood, taken in a trial of the OX40 agonist ivuxolimab. This chain links TRBV6-5 with TRBJ2-7; D not resolved. The source is an adult with an advanced solid tumor such as melanoma, head and neck, liver or kidney cancer. The CDR3 is CASSYSRRMGEQYF. The DNA of the CDR3 is TGTGCCAGCAGTTACTCTCGCCGGATGGGCGAGCAGTACTTC.